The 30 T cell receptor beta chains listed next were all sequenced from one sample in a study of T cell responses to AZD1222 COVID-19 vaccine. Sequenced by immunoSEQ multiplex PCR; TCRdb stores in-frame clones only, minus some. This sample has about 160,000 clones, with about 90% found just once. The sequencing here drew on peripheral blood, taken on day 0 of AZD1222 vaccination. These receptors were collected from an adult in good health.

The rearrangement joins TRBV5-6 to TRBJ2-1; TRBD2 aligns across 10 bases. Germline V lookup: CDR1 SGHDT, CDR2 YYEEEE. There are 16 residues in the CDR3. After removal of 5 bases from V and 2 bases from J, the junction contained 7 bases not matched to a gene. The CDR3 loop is CASSLAGEVTYNEQFF. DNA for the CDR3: TGTGCCAGCAGTCTAGCGGGAGAAGTAACCTACAATGAGCAGTTCTTC. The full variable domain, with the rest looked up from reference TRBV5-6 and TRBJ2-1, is DAGVTQSPTHLIKTRGQQVTLRCSPKSGHDTVSWYQQALGQGPQFIFQYYEEEERQRGNFPDRFSGHQFPNYSSELNVNALLLGDSALYLCASSLAGEVTYNEQFFGPGTRLTVL.

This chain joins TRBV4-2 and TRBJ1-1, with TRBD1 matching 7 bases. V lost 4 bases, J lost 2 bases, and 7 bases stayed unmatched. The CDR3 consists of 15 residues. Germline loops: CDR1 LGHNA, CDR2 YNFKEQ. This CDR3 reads CASSLSDRRNTEAFF. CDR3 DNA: TGTGCCAGCAGCCTCTCGGACAGGCGCAACACTGAAGCTTTCTTT.

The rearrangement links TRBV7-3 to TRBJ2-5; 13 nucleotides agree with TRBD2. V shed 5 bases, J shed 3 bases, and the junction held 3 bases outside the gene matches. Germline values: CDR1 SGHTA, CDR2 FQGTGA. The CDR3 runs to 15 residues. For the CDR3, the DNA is TGTGCCAGCAGCAACGGACTAGCGGGAGAAGAGACCCAGTACTTC. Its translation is CASSNGLAGEETQYF.

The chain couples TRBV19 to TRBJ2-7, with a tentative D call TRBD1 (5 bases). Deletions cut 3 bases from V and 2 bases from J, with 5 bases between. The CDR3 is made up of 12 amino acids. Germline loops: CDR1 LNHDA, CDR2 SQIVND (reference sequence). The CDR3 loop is CASSMDTYEQYF. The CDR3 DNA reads TGTGCCAGTAGTATGGACACCTACGAGCAGTACTTC.

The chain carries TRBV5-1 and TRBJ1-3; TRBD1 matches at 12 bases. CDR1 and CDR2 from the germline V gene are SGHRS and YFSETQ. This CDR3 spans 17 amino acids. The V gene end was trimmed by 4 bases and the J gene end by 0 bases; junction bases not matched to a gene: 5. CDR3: CASSPGQGAFSGNTIYF. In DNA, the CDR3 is TGCGCCAGCAGCCCGGGACAGGGGGCTTTCTCTGGAAACACCATATATTTT.

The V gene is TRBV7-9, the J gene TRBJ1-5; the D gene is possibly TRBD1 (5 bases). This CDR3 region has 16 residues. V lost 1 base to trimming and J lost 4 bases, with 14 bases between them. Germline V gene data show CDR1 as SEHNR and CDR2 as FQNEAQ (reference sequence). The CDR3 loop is CASSLVRGTENQPQHF. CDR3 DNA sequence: TGTGCCAGCAGCTTAGTCCGCGGGACGGAAAATCAGCCCCAGCATTTT.

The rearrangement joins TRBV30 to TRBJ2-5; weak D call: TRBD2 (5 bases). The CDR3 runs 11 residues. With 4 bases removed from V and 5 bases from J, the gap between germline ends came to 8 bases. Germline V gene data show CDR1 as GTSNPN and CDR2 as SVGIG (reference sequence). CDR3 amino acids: CAWTLGETQYF. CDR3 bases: TGTGCCTGGACACTAGGGGAGACCCAGTACTTC.

Here the CDR3 reads CASSTPGYTQYF. DNA for the CDR3: TGTGCCAGTAGTACCCCCGGGTATACGCAGTATTTT. This sequence joins TRBV19 and TRBJ2-3; D unresolved. The germline gives CDR1 LNHDA, CDR2 SQIVND (reference sequence). CDR3 length: 12 residues. Trimming removed 4 bases from V and 7 bases from J, with 9 bases in between.

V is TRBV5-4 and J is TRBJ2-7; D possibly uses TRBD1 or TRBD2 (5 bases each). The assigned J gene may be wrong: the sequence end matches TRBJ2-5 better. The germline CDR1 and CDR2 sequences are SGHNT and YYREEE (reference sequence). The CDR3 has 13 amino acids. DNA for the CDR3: TGTGCCAGCAGCTTGGCCGGGACAGAGACCCAGTACTTC. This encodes CASSLAGTETQYF.

DNA of the CDR3: TGTGCCAGCAGTTATGGAGAAAAACTGTTTTTT. Translation: CASSYGEKLFF. The rearrangement uses TRBV6-5 and TRBJ1-4; D is uncertain. Germline V gene lookup returns CDR1 MNHEY and CDR2 SVGAGI. Trimming removed 3 bases from V and 8 bases from J, with 4 bases in between. The CDR3 covers 11 residues.

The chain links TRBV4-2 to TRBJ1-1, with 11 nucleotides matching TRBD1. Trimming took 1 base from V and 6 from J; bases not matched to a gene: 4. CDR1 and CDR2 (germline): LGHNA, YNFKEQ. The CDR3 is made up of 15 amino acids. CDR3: CASSQAGQGAPEAFF. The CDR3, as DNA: TGTGCCAGCAGCCAAGCTGGACAGGGGGCGCCTGAAGCTTTCTTT.

The chain's CDR3 is CASSLALLAGGPGQFF. CDR3 in DNA: TGTGCCAGCAGCTTAGCGCTTTTAGCGGGAGGGCCGGGGCAGTTCTTC. The chain combines TRBV7-9 with TRBJ2-1; TRBD2 matches 11 bases. The CDR3 runs 16 residues. V lost 0 bases, J lost 12 bases, and 10 bases stayed unmatched. Germline CDR1 SEHNR, CDR2 FQNEAQ (reference sequence).

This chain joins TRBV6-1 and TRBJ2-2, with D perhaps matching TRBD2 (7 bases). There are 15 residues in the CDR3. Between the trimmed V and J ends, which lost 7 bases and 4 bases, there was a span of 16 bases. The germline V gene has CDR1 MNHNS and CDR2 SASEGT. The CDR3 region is CASITGGGGTGELFF. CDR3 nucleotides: TGTGCCAGCATCACGGGGGGAGGGGGCACCGGGGAGCTGTTTTTT.

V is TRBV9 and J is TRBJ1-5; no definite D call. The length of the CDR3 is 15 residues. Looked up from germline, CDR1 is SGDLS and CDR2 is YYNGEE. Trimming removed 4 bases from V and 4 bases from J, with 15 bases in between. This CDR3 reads CASSSSALMNQPQHF. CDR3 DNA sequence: TGTGCCAGCAGCTCATCCGCCCTGATGAATCAGCCCCAGCATTTT.

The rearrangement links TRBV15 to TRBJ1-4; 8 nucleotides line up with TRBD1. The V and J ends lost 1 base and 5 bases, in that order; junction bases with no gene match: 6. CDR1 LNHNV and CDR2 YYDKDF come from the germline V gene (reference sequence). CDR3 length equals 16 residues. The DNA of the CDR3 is TGTGCCACCAGCAGAGCTTCGACAGGGGCAAATGAAAAACTGTTTTTT. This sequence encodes CATSRASTGANEKLFF.

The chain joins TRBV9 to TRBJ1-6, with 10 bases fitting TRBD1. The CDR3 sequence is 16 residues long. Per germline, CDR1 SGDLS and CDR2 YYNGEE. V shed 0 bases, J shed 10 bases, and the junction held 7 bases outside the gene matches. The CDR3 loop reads CASSVAGQGSGSPLHF. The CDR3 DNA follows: TGTGCCAGCAGCGTAGCGGGACAGGGGTCGGGGTCACCCCTCCACTTT.

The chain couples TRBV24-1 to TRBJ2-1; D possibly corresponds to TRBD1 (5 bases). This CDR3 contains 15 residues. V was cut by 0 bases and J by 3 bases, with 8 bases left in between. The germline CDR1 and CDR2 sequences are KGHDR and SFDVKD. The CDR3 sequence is CATSDLRGLYNEQFF. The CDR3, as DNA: TGTGCCACCAGTGATTTGAGGGGTCTCTACAATGAGCAGTTCTTC.

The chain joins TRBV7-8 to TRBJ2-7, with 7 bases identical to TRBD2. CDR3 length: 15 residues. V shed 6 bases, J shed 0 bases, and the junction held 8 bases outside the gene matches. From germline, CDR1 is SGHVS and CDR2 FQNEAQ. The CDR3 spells CASSALAVSSYEQYF. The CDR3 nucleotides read TGTGCCAGCAGTGCTCTAGCGGTGAGCTCCTACGAGCAGTACTTC.

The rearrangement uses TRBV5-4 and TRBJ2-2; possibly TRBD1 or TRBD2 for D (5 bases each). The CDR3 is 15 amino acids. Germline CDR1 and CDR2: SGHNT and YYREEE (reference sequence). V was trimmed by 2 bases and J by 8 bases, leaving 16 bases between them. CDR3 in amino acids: CASSFLANRKGELFF. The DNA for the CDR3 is TGTGCCAGCAGCTTTCTAGCAAACAGGAAGGGGGAGCTGTTTTTT. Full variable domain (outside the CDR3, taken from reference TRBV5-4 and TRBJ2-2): ETGVTQSPTHLIKTRGQQVTLRCSSQSGHNTVSWYQQALGQGPQFIFQYYREEENGRGNFPPRFSGLQFPNYSSELNVNALELDDSALYLCASSFLANRKGELFFGEGSRLTVL.

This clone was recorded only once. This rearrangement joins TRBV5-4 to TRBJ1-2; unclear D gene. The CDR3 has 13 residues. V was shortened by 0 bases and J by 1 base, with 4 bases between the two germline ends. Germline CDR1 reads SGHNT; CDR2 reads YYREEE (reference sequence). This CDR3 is CASSLDGNYGYTF. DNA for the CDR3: TGTGCCAGCAGCTTGGACGGTAACTATGGCTACACCTTC.

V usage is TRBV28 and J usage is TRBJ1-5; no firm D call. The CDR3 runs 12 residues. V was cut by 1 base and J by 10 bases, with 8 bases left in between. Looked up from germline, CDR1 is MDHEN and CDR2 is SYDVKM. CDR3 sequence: CASSLSPLPQHF. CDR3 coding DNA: TGTGCCAGCAGTTTATCCCCCTTACCCCAGCATTTT.

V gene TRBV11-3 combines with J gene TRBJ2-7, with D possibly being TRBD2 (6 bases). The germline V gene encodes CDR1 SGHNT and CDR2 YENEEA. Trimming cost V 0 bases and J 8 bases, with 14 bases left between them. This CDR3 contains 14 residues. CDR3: CASSLEAAGGQQYF. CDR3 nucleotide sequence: TGTGCCAGCAGCTTAGAGGCCGCCGGGGGACAGCAGTACTTC.

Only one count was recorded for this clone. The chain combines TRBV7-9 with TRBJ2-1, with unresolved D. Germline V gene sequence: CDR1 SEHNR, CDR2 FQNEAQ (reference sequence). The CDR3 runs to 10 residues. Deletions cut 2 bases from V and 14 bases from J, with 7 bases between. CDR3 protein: CASSLPVEFF. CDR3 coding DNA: TGTGCCAGCAGCTTACCGGTAGAGTTCTTC.

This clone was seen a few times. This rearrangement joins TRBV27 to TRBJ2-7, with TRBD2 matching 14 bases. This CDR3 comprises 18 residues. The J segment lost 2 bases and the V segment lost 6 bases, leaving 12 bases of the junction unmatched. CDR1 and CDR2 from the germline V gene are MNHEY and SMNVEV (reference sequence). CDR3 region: CASRRGLAGDSSTYEQYF. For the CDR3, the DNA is TGTGCCAGCAGGAGGGGACTAGCGGGAGATTCAAGCACCTACGAGCAGTACTTC.

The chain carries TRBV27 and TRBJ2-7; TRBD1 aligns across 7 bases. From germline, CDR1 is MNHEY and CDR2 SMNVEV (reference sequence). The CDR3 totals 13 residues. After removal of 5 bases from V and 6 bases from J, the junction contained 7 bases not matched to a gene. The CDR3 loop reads CASSPGQTFEQYF. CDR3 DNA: TGTGCCAGCAGTCCGGGACAGACCTTCGAGCAGTACTTC.

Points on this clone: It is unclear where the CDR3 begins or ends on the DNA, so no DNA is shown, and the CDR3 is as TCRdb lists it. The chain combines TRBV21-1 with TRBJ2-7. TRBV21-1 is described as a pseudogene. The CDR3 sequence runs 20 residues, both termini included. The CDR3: CASSKVGDGSGLVSSYEQYF.

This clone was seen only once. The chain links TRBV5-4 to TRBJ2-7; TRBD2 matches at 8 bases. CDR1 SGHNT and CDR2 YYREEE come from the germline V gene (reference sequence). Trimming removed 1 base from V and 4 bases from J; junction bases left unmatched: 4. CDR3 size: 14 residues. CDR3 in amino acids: CASSLNGGAYEQYF. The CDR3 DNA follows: TGTGCCAGCAGCTTGAACGGGGGGGCATACGAGCAGTACTTC.

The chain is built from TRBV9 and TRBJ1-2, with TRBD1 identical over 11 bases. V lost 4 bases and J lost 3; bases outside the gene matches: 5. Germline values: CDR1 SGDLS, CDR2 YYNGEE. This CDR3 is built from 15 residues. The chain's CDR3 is CASSPLGQGDYGYTF. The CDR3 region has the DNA TGTGCCAGCAGCCCCTTGGGACAGGGGGACTATGGCTACACCTTC.

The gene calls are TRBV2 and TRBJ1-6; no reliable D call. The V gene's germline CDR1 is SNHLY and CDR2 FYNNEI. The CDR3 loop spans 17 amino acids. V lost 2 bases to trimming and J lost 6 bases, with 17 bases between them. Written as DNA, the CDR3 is TGTGCCAGCAGTGAATTGCCTGGGTTTCAGAGTAATTCACCCCTCCACTTT. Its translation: CASSELPGFQSNSPLHF.

The CDR3 sequence: CASSPRDSSYNSPLHF. Here the CDR3 DNA reads TGTGCCAGTAGTCCAAGGGACAGCTCCTATAATTCACCCCTCCACTTT. V gene TRBV19 combines with J gene TRBJ1-6, with 7 bases fitting TRBD1. The junction had 4 bases not matched to a gene; V was cut back by 5 bases and J by 0 bases. This CDR3 has 16 amino acids. Germline V gives CDR1 LNHDA, CDR2 SQIVND (reference sequence).